This T cell receptor beta chain originates from a study of blood T cells in healthy people across ages. Study-level results: Diversity was higher, and naive CD4+ cells more numerous, in long-lived donors than in aged donors. Possibly confounding the expanded clonotype changes was the fact that donor CMV status was unknown.

On this clonotype itself: Its target is not known.

Deletions cut 4 bases from V and 6 bases from J, with 14 bases between. Germline values: CDR1 SGHRS, CDR2 YFSETQ. This CDR3 region has 14 residues. Then a second PCR, running about 6 to 12 cycles, was carried out with a sample-barcoded 5' primer and a J-beta primer mix. Paired-end reads containing CDR3 totaled no fewer than 2.5 million for each sample. TCRdb reanalysed the 5' RACE reads using MiXCR and keeps one entry per CDR3 protein. The data show roughly 930,000 distinct CDR3 sequences, about 48% seen once. The sequencing input was blood. This receptor was obtained from a young man in good health. The rearrangement joins TRBV5-1 to TRBJ1-5; D is uncertain. CDR3 loop: CASSPMEVGQPQHF. The CDR3 nucleotides read TGCGCCAGCAGCCCGATGGAGGTAGGTCAGCCCCAGCATTTT.